This passage covers 3 T cell receptor beta chains from one sample sequenced in a study of shared clonotypes between healthy human individuals. Some clones are missing from TCRdb's copy, which holds only in-frame ones; the method was immunoSEQ multiplex PCR. This sample has 2 million to 2.5 million clones, with approximately 95% found just once. Source material: naive CD4+ T cells sorted from blood. Subset here: CD45RA+ positively selected. Source of these receptors: a man aged 18 to 35 in good health.

Here the CDR3 DNA reads TGTGCCAGCAGTTCTATCAACCGGGACAGGGGAGGGTACGAGCAGTACTTC. It is translated as CASSSINRDRGGYEQYF. V usage is TRBV28 and J usage is TRBJ2-7, with 10 positions matching TRBD1. CDR3 length: 17 amino acids. CDR1 and CDR2 from the germline V gene are MDHEN and SYDVKM. J was trimmed by 4 bases and V by 4 bases; bases with no gene match: 13.

To note about this clone: Other DNA sequences in this specimen translate into the identical CDR3. This chain connects TRBV30 to TRBJ1-6; 9 bases fit TRBD1. The junction had 4 bases not matched to a gene; V was cut back by 1 base and J by 9 bases. The CDR3 is 14 residues long. The germline CDR1 and CDR2 sequences are GTSNPN and SVGIG (reference sequence). The CDR3 bases are TGTGCCTGGAGTGCCGGGACAGGGTTTTCACCCCTCCACTTT. Protein product: CAWSAGTGFSPLHF.

The chain uses TRBV5-1 and TRBJ2-2; D is uncertain. V lost 4 bases to trimming and J lost 7 bases, with 14 bases between them. From germline, CDR1 is SGHRS and CDR2 YFSETQ. The CDR3 spans 14 residues. The CDR3 coding sequence is TGCGCCAGCAGCCCTGGAGTCCAGATCGGGGAGCTGTTTTTT. Encoded protein: CASSPGVQIGELFF.